The 29 T cell receptor beta chains below were found in one sample sequenced in a study of cytomegalovirus exposure and HLA in healthy donors. Amplification used 60 Vbeta primers and 13 Jbeta primers. Only in-frame clones appear in the TCRdb table, and some are missing; sequencing was by immunoSEQ multiplex PCR. This sample lists 130,000 or so clones; its ten largest clones have over 2%. Sample: PBMCs. The receptors here all came from a woman between 18 and 30 years old in good health and CMV-seronegative.

The V and J genes are TRBV2 and TRBJ1-4; 8 bases line up with TRBD1. CDR1 and CDR2 from the germline V gene are SNHLY and FYNNEI. CDR3 length: 15 residues. V was clipped by 4 bases and J by 4 bases; unmatched bases: 5. CDR3 sequence: CASSVRTGINEKLFF. DNA of the CDR3: TGTGCCAGCAGTGTCCGGACAGGGATTAATGAAAAACTGTTTTTT.

The J gene is TRBJ2-4, the V gene TRBV28; D is perhaps TRBD2 (6 bases). CDR1 is MDHEN, CDR2 SYDVKM, per germline. CDR3 length: 15 residues. Trimming removed 6 bases from V and 4 bases from J, with 16 bases in between. CDR3 nucleotide sequence: TGTGCCAGCAGCCCTGGGTGGGGGGATAAAAACATTCAGTACTTC. This encodes CASSPGWGDKNIQYF.

This chain joins TRBV5-4 and TRBJ2-5; TRBD1 is a possible D gene (6 bases). V was trimmed by 0 bases and J by 5 bases, leaving 11 bases between them. Germline CDR1 and CDR2: SGHNT and YYREEE (reference sequence). This CDR3 is 14 amino acids long. DNA for the CDR3: TGTGCCAGCAGCTTGGCAGGGGCCGGGGAGACCCAGTACTTC. Its protein product is CASSLAGAGETQYF.

The chain combines TRBV6-6 with TRBJ1-2; D is unclear. Germline loops: CDR1 MNHNY, CDR2 SVGAGI (reference sequence). V was shortened by 6 bases and J by 3 bases, with 11 bases between the two germline ends. The CDR3 consists of 13 residues. DNA for the CDR3: TGTGCCAGCAGCCTATACCGGTACTATGGCTACACCTTC. This sequence encodes CASSLYRYYGYTF.

The chain is built from TRBV7-9 and TRBJ1-1; D may be TRBD1 (5 bases). The CDR3 totals 11 residues. Germline V gene data show CDR1 as SEHNR and CDR2 as FQNEAQ (reference sequence). Trimming took 2 bases from V and 8 from J, leaving 6 bases between them. CDR3 sequence reads: CASSLRTEAFF. As DNA, the CDR3 is TGTGCCAGCAGCTTACGGACAGAAGCTTTCTTT.

J is TRBJ2-3 and V is TRBV19; the match to TRBD1 covers 7 bases. This CDR3 contains 14 residues. The germline V gene encodes CDR1 LNHDA and CDR2 SQIVND (reference sequence). With V trimmed by 7 bases and J by 2 bases, 6 bases remained unmatched. CDR3 region: CASIDRANTDTQYF. Written as DNA, the CDR3 is TGTGCCAGTATAGACAGGGCGAACACAGATACGCAGTATTTT.

The rearrangement links TRBV11-3 to TRBJ2-7, with 10 bases matching TRBD1. V lost 4 bases, J lost 5 bases, and 5 bases stayed unmatched. The CDR3 runs to 14 residues. CDR1 is SGHNT and CDR2 is YENEEA in the germline V gene. DNA for the CDR3: TGTGCCAGCAGCTCCGGGACAGGGGCCAACGAGCAGTACTTC. This encodes CASSSGTGANEQYF.

The genes are TRBV7-2 and TRBJ1-5; D remains ambiguous. The V gene's germline CDR1 is SGHTA and CDR2 FQGNSA. Trimming removed 0 bases from V and 1 base from J, with 4 bases in between. The CDR3 is 14 residues long. The CDR3 sequence is CASSLALSNQPQHF. The CDR3 DNA is TGTGCCAGCAGCTTAGCGTTAAGCAATCAGCCCCAGCATTTT. Together with reference TRBV7-2 and TRBJ1-5, the CDR3 gives the full variable domain: GAGVSQSPSNKVTEKGKDVELRCDPISGHTALYWYRQSLGQGLEFLIYFQGNSAPDKSGLPSDRFSAERTGGSVSTLTIQRTQQEDSAVYLCASSLALSNQPQHFGDGTRLSIL.

The chain has TRBV12-5 and TRBJ2-2; tentatively, D is TRBD1 (6 bases). The CDR3 is 14 amino acids. Between the trimmed V and J ends, which lost 4 bases and 6 bases, there was a span of 12 bases. Germline loops: CDR1 LGHNT, CDR2 FRNRAP. This CDR3 is CASGSQGWSGELFF. The CDR3 DNA reads TGTGCTAGTGGTTCTCAGGGGTGGTCCGGGGAGCTGTTTTTT. The full variable domain, rest sourced from reference TRBV12-5 and TRBJ2-2, is DARVTQTPRHKVTEMGQEVTMRCQPILGHNTVFWYRQTMMQGLELLAYFRNRAPLDDSGMPKDRFSAEMPDATLATLKIQPSEPRDSAVYFCASGSQGWSGELFFGEGSRLTVL.

The chain has TRBV7-3 and TRBJ2-5; the D gene is possibly TRBD1 (5 bases). The V end was cut by 2 bases, the J end by 4 bases, with 14 bases between. The V gene's germline CDR1 is SGHTA and CDR2 FQGTGA. The length of the CDR3 is 15 residues. The CDR3 DNA reads TGTGCCAGCAGCTTAGGGGCGCTTTCGGGAGAGACCCAGTACTTC. Translation: CASSLGALSGETQYF.

The gene calls are TRBV18 and TRBJ2-3; 7 bases are a match to TRBD2. The V and J ends lost 2 bases and 0 bases, in that order; junction bases with no gene match: 5. CDR1 KGHSH and CDR2 LQKENI come from the germline V gene. The CDR3 contains 16 residues. CDR3 bases: TGTGCCAGCTCACCAATGGGCGGGAGTAGCACAGATACGCAGTATTTT. Its translation is CASSPMGGSSTDTQYF.

The CDR3 region has the DNA TGTGCCAGCAGTGGCAGGGGGTATGGCTACACCTTC. Its protein is CASSGRGYGYTF. The V gene is TRBV27, the J gene TRBJ1-2, with 7 bases that match TRBD1. With 5 bases clipped from V and 5 bases from J, the junction kept 2 bases outside the gene matches. Germline CDR1 reads MNHEY; CDR2 reads SMNVEV (reference sequence). There are 12 residues in the CDR3.

The rearrangement links TRBV5-4 to TRBJ1-1; possible D gene TRBD1, 5 bases. Trimming shortened V by 5 bases and J by 1 base, and 15 bases separated the two germline ends. The CDR3 totals 15 residues. The V gene's germline CDR1 is SGHNT and CDR2 YYREEE (reference sequence). This CDR3 is CASSPAGDRNTEAFF. The CDR3, as DNA: TGTGCCAGCAGTCCGGCGGGGGATAGGAACACTGAAGCTTTCTTT.

The gene calls are TRBV30 and TRBJ2-3; D not certain. The ends were cut back, 0 bases at V and 4 bases at J, with 8 bases in the middle. Germline CDR1 GTSNPN, CDR2 SVGIG (reference sequence). CDR3 length equals 13 residues. CDR3 sequence: CAWSVRVADTQYF. In DNA form, the CDR3 reads TGTGCCTGGAGTGTACGAGTTGCAGATACGCAGTATTTT. Looking up the rest from reference TRBV30 and TRBJ2-3 gives the full variable domain: SQTIHQWPATLVQPVGSPLSLECTVEGTSNPNLYWYRQAAGRGLQLLFYSVGIGQISSEVPQNLSASRPQDRQFILSSKKLLLSDSGFYLCAWSVRVADTQYFGPGTRLTVL.

The chain recombines TRBV30 with TRBJ2-3, with TRBD2 matching over 13 bases. CDR1 is GTSNPN and CDR2 is SVGIG in the germline V gene (reference sequence). The CDR3 totals 17 residues. The J segment lost 1 base and the V segment lost 8 bases, leaving 12 bases of the junction unmatched. The CDR3 DNA is TGTGCCGAAAGTCAGTCCGGGACTAGCGGGGGCACAGATACGCAGTATTTT. This translates into CAESQSGTSGGTDTQYF.

The chain employs TRBV19 and TRBJ2-3, with 13 bases identical to TRBD2. The junction had 3 bases not matched to a gene; V was cut back by 5 bases and J by 4 bases. This CDR3 spans 15 amino acids. CDR1 and CDR2 from the germline V gene are LNHDA and SQIVND (reference sequence). In nucleotides, the CDR3 is TGTGCCAGTAGTTCCACTAGCGGGAGGGCAGATACGCAGTATTTT. Translating it yields CASSSTSGRADTQYF.

This chain joins TRBV30 and TRBJ2-1; a possible D gene is TRBD1 (5 bases). Deletions cut 2 bases from V and 14 bases from J, with 13 bases between. The CDR3 spans 11 residues. CDR1 and CDR2 from the germline V gene are GTSNPN and SVGIG (reference sequence). In DNA form, the CDR3 reads TGTGCCTGGAGTCAGGCAGGGCCAGAGTTCTTC. The encoded protein is CAWSQAGPEFF.

V usage is TRBV25-1 and J usage is TRBJ1-2, with a weak D call TRBD1 (6 bases). Germline V lookup: CDR1 MGHDK, CDR2 SYGVNS. Trimming pared 2 bases from V and 8 bases from J, leaving 6 bases between. The CDR3 covers 11 residues. CDR3 loop: CASSEGGGYTF. The CDR3 nucleotides read TGTGCCAGCAGTGAAGGGGGCGGCTACACCTTC.

The genes are TRBV5-1 and TRBJ2-1; the D is unclear. The CDR3 consists of 12 residues. Trimming removed 0 bases from V and 4 bases from J, with 2 bases in between. Germline CDR1 is SGHRS and CDR2 is YFSETQ. CDR3 region: CASSLAYNEQFF. Written as DNA, the CDR3 is TGCGCCAGCAGCTTGGCATACAATGAGCAGTTCTTC. The variable domain in full, with the rest retrieved from reference TRBV5-1 and TRBJ2-1, is KAGVTQTPRYLIKTRGQQVTLSCSPISGHRSVSWYQQTPGQGLQFLFEYFSETQRNKGNFPGRFSGRQFSNSRSEMNVSTLELGDSALYLCASSLAYNEQFFGPGTRLTVL.

CDR3 coding DNA: TGTGCCTGGAGTATGGCAACTAGCGGGAGCAGGGAGCAGTACTTC. It is translated as CAWSMATSGSREQYF. The chain has TRBV30 and TRBJ2-7, with 11 positions matching TRBD2. CDR1 GTSNPN and CDR2 SVGIG come from the germline V gene (reference sequence). CDR3 length: 15 amino acids. With 2 bases clipped from V and 7 bases from J, the junction kept 10 bases outside the gene matches.

The chain combines TRBV2 with TRBJ2-3, with 8 bases aligning to TRBD1. Trimming at V came to 6 bases and at J to 2 bases, leaving 7 bases not matched to a gene. CDR1 and CDR2 (germline): SNHLY, FYNNEI. The length of the CDR3 is 15 residues. The CDR3 DNA sequence: TGTGCCAGCAGCTTAACAGGGGGGACCACAGATACGCAGTATTTT. As protein: CASSLTGGTTDTQYF.

The V call is TRBV18, the J call TRBJ2-1; 11 nucleotides match TRBD2. The CDR3 is made up of 16 amino acids. With 4 bases clipped from V and 5 bases from J, the junction kept 7 bases outside the gene matches. Germline CDR1 is KGHSH and CDR2 is LQKENI. The CDR3 spells CASSQTEGLADNEQFF. Here the CDR3 DNA reads TGTGCCAGCTCACAAACTGAGGGACTAGCGGACAATGAGCAGTTCTTC.

The chain is built from TRBV7-7 and TRBJ1-1; unclear D gene. The ends were cut back, 5 bases at V and 6 bases at J, with 16 bases in the middle. This CDR3 contains 14 residues. CDR1 and CDR2 from the germline V gene are SSHAT and FNYEAQ (reference sequence). CDR3 in amino acids: CASSVTEGSAEAFF. The CDR3 DNA sequence: TGTGCCAGCAGCGTAACAGAGGGTTCGGCTGAAGCTTTCTTT. Combining the CDR3 with reference TRBV7-7 and TRBJ1-1 gives the whole variable domain GAGVSQSPRYKVTKRGQDVTLRCDPISSHATLYWYQQALGQGPEFLTYFNYEAQPDKSGLPSDRFSAERPEGSISTLTIQRTEQRDSAMYRCASSVTEGSAEAFFGQGTRLTVV.

This rearrangement joins TRBV2 to TRBJ1-4; D call uncertain. The V end lost 8 bases, the J end lost 8 bases, and 15 bases lay between the germline ends. The CDR3 has 13 residues. Germline values: CDR1 SNHLY, CDR2 FYNNEI. The CDR3 region is CASVIGVAEKLFF. In DNA form, the CDR3 reads TGTGCCAGCGTAATAGGAGTTGCCGAAAAACTGTTTTTT.

The chain carries TRBV27 and TRBJ2-7; 8 positions agree with TRBD1. Per germline, CDR1 MNHEY and CDR2 SMNVEV (reference sequence). This CDR3 is built from 15 residues. V lost 2 bases and J lost 2; bases outside the gene matches: 5. The CDR3 region has the DNA TGTGCCAGCAGTTTAGGGACAGGTAGTCCCTACGAGCAGTACTTC. It translates to CASSLGTGSPYEQYF.

This chain links TRBV4-1 with TRBJ1-2; the D is unclear. The CDR3 consists of 15 residues. Germline V lookup: CDR1 MGHRA, CDR2 YSYEKL. With 1 base removed from V and 0 bases from J, the gap between germline ends came to 9 bases. Here the CDR3 DNA reads TGCGCCAGCAGCCAAGGGCAAATGACTAACTATGGCTACACCTTC. It is translated as CASSQGQMTNYGYTF.

This chain links TRBV5-1 with TRBJ2-2; 9 bases fit TRBD1. This CDR3 is 16 amino acids long. The V gene end was trimmed by 4 bases and the J gene end by 4 bases; junction bases not matched to a gene: 8. Germline values: CDR1 SGHRS, CDR2 YFSETQ. CDR3 DNA sequence: TGCGCCAGCAGCCAGGGACAGGGCGCTAGCACCGGGGAGCTGTTTTTT. Residues: CASSQGQGASTGELFF.

This sequence joins TRBV7-6 and TRBJ2-1; 10 positions match TRBD2. Germline-derived CDR1 and CDR2 are SGHVS and FNYEAQ. With V trimmed by 6 bases and J by 4 bases, 6 bases remained unmatched. CDR3 length: 15 amino acids. CDR3 amino acids: CASRSTSGAYNEQFF. The CDR3 bases are TGTGCCAGCAGATCAACTAGCGGGGCTTACAATGAGCAGTTCTTC. Variable domain in full (rest from reference TRBV7-6 and TRBJ2-1): GAGVSQSPRYKVTKRGQDVALRCDPISGHVSLYWYRQALGQGPEFLTYFNYEAQQDKSGLPNDRFSAERPEGSISTLTIQRTEQRDSAMYRCASRSTSGAYNEQFFGPGTRLTVL.

The chain recombines TRBV5-4 with TRBJ1-2; possible D gene TRBD1, 6 bases. The V end was cut by 3 bases, the J end by 7 bases, with 13 bases between. The CDR3 covers 13 residues. Germline CDR1 SGHNT, CDR2 YYREEE (reference sequence). CDR3 DNA sequence: TGTGCCAGCAGCTCGGGGGGCGCCGCTGGCTACACCTTC. Translated: CASSSGGAAGYTF.